The present entry profiles one TCR beta chain with its context. These data originate in a study of blood T cell repertoires in COVID-19. Study in general: Whether acute or convalescent, the COVID-19 samples came from the United States, Italy and Spain. Nucleic acid was either cDNA or gDNA, and it came from T cells, B-cell-depleted T cells, or PBMCs.

In the study's own analysis: Using reference gene primer amplification, nucleated cell counts were estimated. This table comes from immunoSEQ multiplex PCR, and its TCRdb copy is limited to in-frame clones, with some not included. V, J and clone size were drawn from that table, and D and trimming were deduced from the DNA. The sample shows approximately 470,000 clones, roughly 90% of them seen only once. The CDR3 sequence is 16 residues long. Germline loops: CDR1 SGHTS, CDR2 YDEGEE. Trimming took 3 bases from V and 1 from J; bases not matched to a gene: 6. Recruits, aged about 18 to 95 years, lived in approximately 26 US areas.

V gene TRBV5-8 combines with J gene TRBJ2-3; 9 positions match TRBD1. This sequence was found in a woman under 30 who had recovered from COVID-19. What was sequenced was PBMCs or T cells enriched from blood (not recorded which). In DNA, the CDR3 is TGTGCCAGCAGCTCGATCGGGGACAGGGGCACAGATACGCAGTATTTT. Residues: CASSSIGDRGTDTQYF.